The 5 T cell receptor beta chains below all came from one sample that was sequenced in a study of T cells in Graves' hyperthyroidism and ophthalmopathy. The investigators amplified TCR beta CDR3 regions from RNA transcripts. The TCR CDR3 first-round RT-PCR relied on the HTBI primer set. TCRdb redid the calling of the multiplex PCR reads with MiXCR, one entry per CDR3 protein. Of around 490,000 distinct CDR3 sequences detected, just under 20% appear once; the ten largest clones hold roughly 47%. Sequenced sample: blood. The origin of the receptors is a man between 35 and 55 years old with Graves' ophthalmopathy.

The V call is TRBV5-5, the J call TRBJ2-4, with D perhaps being TRBD1 or TRBD2 (5 bases each). V was shortened by 0 bases and J by 2 bases, with 9 bases between the two germline ends. Germline V gene data show CDR1 as SGHKS and CDR2 as YYEKEE (reference sequence). The CDR3 runs 15 residues. The CDR3 spells CASSLGWGTKNIQYF. CDR3 nucleotides: TGTGCCAGCAGCTTGGGGTGGGGGACCAAAAACATTCAGTACTTC.

The CDR3 protein is CASSQDGRETQYF. In DNA form, the CDR3 reads TGCGCCAGCAGCCAAGATGGACGAGAGACCCAGTACTTC. V gene TRBV4-3 combines with J gene TRBJ2-5; D unclear. The CDR3 is 13 amino acids. Between the trimmed V and J ends, which lost 0 bases and 4 bases, there was a span of 6 bases. CDR1 is LGHNA, CDR2 YSLEER, per germline.

This clonotype was detected only a few times. The chain has TRBV5-1 and TRBJ2-5, with 12 bases aligning to TRBD2. Germline CDR1 reads SGHRS; CDR2 reads YFSETQ. The CDR3 extends over 18 amino acids. Trimming took 5 bases from V and 2 from J; bases not matched to a gene: 13. Written as DNA, the CDR3 is TGCGCCAGCAGAGGGCTAGCGGGGGGGGAAACCCTTCAAGAGACCCAGTACTTC. It specifies CASRGLAGGETLQETQYF.

This clonotype was picked up a small number of times. V is TRBV19 and J is TRBJ2-2, with 10 bases that match TRBD1. Germline V gives CDR1 LNHDA, CDR2 SQIVND (reference sequence). There are 17 residues in the CDR3. The ends lost 11 bases at V and 3 bases at J; junction bases unmatched: 15. The CDR3 spells CARIREGDRGHTGELFF. CDR3 nucleotides: TGTGCCCGGATTCGAGAGGGGGACAGGGGACACACCGGGGAGCTGTTTTTT. The full variable domain, its missing parts supplied by reference TRBV19 and TRBJ2-2, is DGGITQSPKYLFRKEGQNVTLSCEQNLNHDAMYWYRQDPGQGLRLIYYSQIVNDFQKGDIAEGYSVSREKKESFPLTVTSAQKNPTAFYLCARIREGDRGHTGELFFGEGSRLTVL.

This sequence joins TRBV5-4 and TRBJ1-6, with a tentative D call TRBD1 (6 bases). In germline, CDR1 is SGHNT, CDR2 YYREEE (reference sequence). V was pared by 0 bases and J by 8 bases, with 9 bases between. The CDR3 is 14 amino acids. DNA of the CDR3: TGTGCCAGCAGCTTGGACAGGGACCATTCACCCCTCCACTTT. It codes for CASSLDRDHSPLHF. Together with reference TRBV5-4 and TRBJ1-6, the CDR3 gives the full variable domain: ETGVTQSPTHLIKTRGQQVTLRCSSQSGHNTVSWYQQALGQGPQFIFQYYREEENGRGNFPPRFSGLQFPNYSSELNVNALELDDSALYLCASSLDRDHSPLHFGNGTRLTVT.